The clone carrying this TCR beta chain was counted between two and nine times. Its specificity is unknown. This entry is derived from a study of chemoradiotherapy in HPV16-positive cancers. Study outcomes and limitations: For HPV16-positive patients, expanding HPV-responsive T cells associated with longer recurrence-free survival.

The repertoire was sequenced with immunoSEQ multiplex PCR; TCRdb's copy has only in-frame clones and lacks some. The repertoire includes approximately 8,200 clones, around 62% of them detected once, and 31% sits in the top ten. The CDR3 spans 14 residues. V lost 1 base and J lost 3; bases outside the gene matches: 0. Germline CDR1 is SGHDN and CDR2 is FVKESK. The V and J genes are TRBV14 and TRBJ1-3, with TRBD1 matching 7 bases. This specimen was acquired from a patient who underwent chemoradiotherapy. The TCR sequence derives from a human donor with HPV-associated anogenital cancer. CDR3: CASSQGQGGNTIYF. The CDR3 bases are TGTGCCAGCAGCCAAGGACAGGGTGGAAACACCATATATTTT.